These 28 T cell receptor beta chains came from one sample sequenced in a study of early T cells in non-severe SARS-CoV-2 infection. From the 5' RACE reads, TCRdb called clonotypes with MiXCR, one entry per CDR3 protein. Found here are some 25,000 distinct CDR3 sequences, about 4.6% of them singletons; the top ten hold 15% to 18%. Sequenced: whole blood. The receptors here all came from an adult who was a healthcare worker with PCR-confirmed SARS-CoV-2 infection or an uninfected control (not recorded which).

In this sample, this clonotype turned up many times. This chain joins TRBV12-3 or TRBV12-4 and TRBJ2-3; 8 bases map to TRBD2. This CDR3 has 14 amino acids. V lost 6 bases and J lost 4; bases outside the gene matches: 6. CDR3 region: CASSGLAGSDTQYF. The CDR3 nucleotides are TGTGCCAGCAGCGGACTAGCCGGTTCAGATACGCAGTATTTT.

This clonotype was found a few times. The rearrangement uses TRBV4-3 and TRBJ2-3; D remains unclear. V was clipped by 4 bases and J by 4 bases, with 12 bases between them. The germline gives CDR1 LGHNA, CDR2 YSLEER. The CDR3 is 14 amino acids. In nucleotides, the CDR3 is TGCGCCAGCAGCCCGAGGCCCCAGGCAGATACGCAGTATTTT. Its protein is CASSPRPQADTQYF.

This clonotype appeared many times. The gene calls are TRBV20-1 and TRBJ1-4, with 7 bases matching TRBD1. This CDR3 region has 13 residues. The V and J ends lost 6 bases and 4 bases, in that order; junction bases with no gene match: 5. Germline V gene lookup returns CDR1 DFQATT and CDR2 SNEGSKA (reference sequence). The DNA of the CDR3 is TGCAGTGCCGGAGGACAGGTTAATGAAAAACTGTTTTTT. It codes for CSAGGQVNEKLFF.

This clonotype was recorded many times. The CDR3 reads CSVGPDAVDEQYF. DNA of the CDR3: TGCAGCGTTGGCCCTGACGCAGTGGACGAGCAGTACTTC. V gene TRBV29-1 combines with J gene TRBJ2-7; D not resolved. CDR3 length: 13 residues. With 4 bases removed from V and 5 bases from J, the gap between germline ends came to 15 bases. Germline lookup yields CDR1 SQVTM and CDR2 ANQGSEA.

The V and J genes are TRBV7-2 and TRBJ1-2; D unresolved. Trimming cost V 7 bases and J 2 bases, with 8 bases left between them. CDR3 length: 12 amino acids. Germline V gene sequence: CDR1 SGHTA, CDR2 FQGNSA. CDR3 sequence: CASTLLNYGYTF. CDR3 in DNA: TGTGCCAGCACACTCCTGAACTATGGCTACACCTTC.

V and J are TRBV3-2 and TRBJ1-2; TRBD1 was called by the table and not checked on the DNA. TRBV3-2 is a pseudogene. The CDR3 sequence is 14 residues long. The CDR3 is CASSPDRGRYGYTF. The CDR3 DNA reads as TGTGCCAGCAGTCCGGACAGGGGAAGGTATGGCTACACCTTC.

The chain couples TRBV10-3 to TRBJ1-2, with D possibly matching TRBD1 (6 bases). Trimming took 5 bases from V and 5 from J, leaving 15 bases between them. The germline CDR1 and CDR2 sequences are ENHRY and SYGVKD. This CDR3 is 14 amino acids long. CDR3 region: CAISSGTSDYGYTF. CDR3 nucleotide sequence: TGTGCCATCAGTTCCGGGACAAGTGATTATGGCTACACCTTC.

This clonotype was seen many times. The rearrangement joins TRBV7-9 to TRBJ2-7, with a possible D match to TRBD1 (5 bases). Trimming cost V 0 bases and J 3 bases, with 12 bases left between them. Germline V gives CDR1 SEHNR, CDR2 FQNEAQ (reference sequence). The CDR3 is 15 amino acids. CDR3 nucleotide sequence: TGTGCCAGCAGCTTAGCGGGGCCGACCGTCTACGAGCAGTACTTC. It translates to CASSLAGPTVYEQYF.

By share of the sample, this clonotype is medium-sized. The J gene is TRBJ1-5, the V gene TRBV28, with D uncertain. Looked up from germline, CDR1 is MDHEN and CDR2 is SYDVKM. This CDR3 region has 15 residues. The V and J ends lost 3 bases and 1 base respectively, with 10 bases between them. CDR3 amino acids: CASSFWQDSNQPQHF. CDR3 DNA sequence: TGTGCCAGCAGTTTTTGGCAGGACAGCAATCAGCCCCAGCATTTT.

The sample holds a few counts of this clonotype. This sequence joins TRBV28 and TRBJ2-7, with 9 bases lining up with TRBD2. This CDR3 is built from 14 residues. The germline V gene has CDR1 MDHEN and CDR2 SYDVKM. After removal of 10 bases from V and 3 bases from J, the junction contained 10 bases not matched to a gene. CDR3: CATCGGAGGYEQYF. In nucleotides, the CDR3 is TGTGCCACCTGCGGGGGGGCGGGAGGCTACGAGCAGTACTTC.

This clonotype was recorded many times. The J gene is TRBJ2-1, the V gene TRBV28; no firm D call. The CDR3 totals 16 residues. Looked up from germline, CDR1 is MDHEN and CDR2 is SYDVKM. Trimming took off 4 bases at V and 4 bases at J, with 17 bases between the two ends. This CDR3 is CASSSFGPPPYNEQFF. Here the CDR3 DNA reads TGTGCCAGCAGTTCCTTCGGGCCCCCCCCGTACAATGAGCAGTTCTTC.

This clonotype was recorded many times. The CDR3 DNA reads as TGTGCCAGCAGTTTTGGGGACCCGGTTGGGATTCAGTACTTC. It yields the protein CASSFGDPVGIQYF. This chain joins TRBV28 and TRBJ2-4; D may correspond to TRBD1 or TRBD2 (5 bases each). Trimming took 3 bases from V and 10 from J, leaving 16 bases between them. CDR1 MDHEN and CDR2 SYDVKM come from the germline V gene. The CDR3 consists of 14 residues.

This clonotype appeared many times. One end of the junction varies from germline; a read error may be responsible. The rearrangement uses TRBV6-5 and TRBJ1-5, with TRBD1 matching over 10 bases. The CDR3 has 14 amino acids. Per germline, CDR1 MNHEY and CDR2 SVGAGI. The CDR3 here is CASRQGAFNHPQHF. The DNA for the CDR3 is TGTGCCAGCCGACAGGGGGCTTTTAATCACCCCCAGCATTTT.

This clonotype was recorded a few times. The rearrangement joins TRBV10-3 to TRBJ1-6, with D possibly TRBD1 on 5 matching bases. CDR1 ENHRY and CDR2 SYGVKD come from the germline V gene. V lost 4 bases and J lost 6, with 7 bases in between. The CDR3 covers 13 residues. The CDR3 reads CAISGQTNSPLHF. CDR3 nucleotides: TGTGCCATCAGTGGACAGACTAATTCACCCCTCCACTTT.

This clonotype occurred a few times. The chain couples TRBV28 to TRBJ1-1; 10 positions agree with TRBD1. The CDR3 is made up of 15 amino acids. From germline, CDR1 is MDHEN and CDR2 SYDVKM. V lost 3 bases, J lost 6 bases, and 7 bases stayed unmatched. The CDR3 nucleotides are TGTGCCAGCAGTTTGACAGGGGGCGCAATGGCTGAAGCTTTCTTT. This translates into CASSLTGGAMAEAFF.

This clonotype was recorded at least ten times. The gene calls are TRBV12-3 or TRBV12-4 and TRBJ1-2, with 7 nucleotides matching TRBD1. V gave up 3 bases and J gave up 8 bases; unmatched junction bases: 6. The CDR3 is made up of 13 amino acids. The CDR3 reads CASSFRQGRGYTF. Written as DNA, the CDR3 is TGTGCCAGCAGTTTTCGACAGGGCCGGGGCTACACCTTC.

This clonotype occurred many times. The V gene is TRBV28, the J gene TRBJ2-5, with D tentatively TRBD1 (5 bases). The CDR3 is 16 residues long. The germline V and J ends were trimmed by 6 bases and 0 bases, with 17 bases remaining between them. Germline V gene data show CDR1 as MDHEN and CDR2 as SYDVKM. CDR3 nucleotide sequence: TGTGCCAGCAGCTTAGGTGTGACAGATTACCAAGAGACCCAGTACTTC. This gives the protein CASSLGVTDYQETQYF.

This clonotype was seen at least ten times. This sequence joins TRBV5-4 and TRBJ1-2; D is unclear. Germline V gene sequence: CDR1 SGHNT, CDR2 YYREEE (reference sequence). The CDR3 covers 16 residues. The V and J ends lost 3 bases and 8 bases respectively, with 23 bases between them. The CDR3 coding sequence is TGTGCCAGCAGCTACCTTGAGCGCAGAGGGCTGGAGGGCTACACCTTC. Protein product: CASSYLERRGLEGYTF.

At least ten counts were recorded for this clonotype. The chain recombines TRBV9 with TRBJ1-4; weak D call: TRBD1 (5 bases). CDR1 is SGDLS and CDR2 is YYNGEE in the germline V gene. The V end lost 2 bases, the J end lost 7 bases, and 21 bases lay between the germline ends. The CDR3 runs 17 residues. CDR3 nucleotides: TGTGCCAGCAGCGTCCGGGACGGGGCAGCGTGGAGTGAAAAACTGTTTTTT. It is translated as CASSVRDGAAWSEKLFF. Using reference TRBV9 and TRBJ1-4 for the parts outside the CDR3, the full variable domain is DSGVTQTPKHLITATGQRVTLRCSPRSGDLSVYWYQQSLDQGLQFLIQYYNGEERAKGNILERFSAQQFPDLHSELNLSSLELGDSALYFCASSVRDGAAWSEKLFFGSGTQLSVL.

This clonotype occurred many times. This sequence joins TRBV9 and TRBJ2-3, with 16 bases that match TRBD2. The CDR3 has 17 amino acids. Germline V gene sequence: CDR1 SGDLS, CDR2 YYNGEE. The ends lost 3 bases at V and 6 bases at J; junction bases unmatched: 7. The CDR3 region is CASSAGGLAGGADTQYF. In nucleotides, the CDR3 is TGTGCCAGCAGCGCCGGGGGACTAGCGGGAGGGGCCGATACGCAGTATTTT.

There are many counts of this clonotype. V and J are TRBV12-3 or TRBV12-4 and TRBJ2-7; 10 bases match TRBD1. This CDR3 is 15 amino acids long. After removal of 2 bases from V and 2 bases from J, the junction contained 3 bases not matched to a gene. The CDR3 spells CASSLRQGAPYEQYF. The CDR3 coding sequence is TGTGCCAGCAGTTTAAGACAGGGGGCCCCCTACGAGCAGTACTTC.

This clonotype was seen a handful of times. The chain employs TRBV2 and TRBJ1-2; D might be TRBD1 (6 bases). From germline, CDR1 is SNHLY and CDR2 FYNNEI. V lost 7 bases and J 2 bases, leaving 14 bases between the germline ends. The CDR3 extends over 14 amino acids. This chain's CDR3 is CASKIAGDNYGYTF. CDR3 in DNA: TGTGCCAGCAAGATTGCAGGGGACAACTATGGCTACACCTTC.

Written as DNA, the CDR3 is TGTGCCAGTAGAGAGACCAGGGGCGCTACCTACGAGCAGTACTTC. Translating gives CASRETRGATYEQYF. This sequence joins TRBV19 and TRBJ2-7, with a tentative D call TRBD1 (6 bases). Germline V gives CDR1 LNHDA, CDR2 SQIVND (reference sequence). The ends were cut back, 6 bases at V and 2 bases at J, with 17 bases in the middle. This CDR3 has 15 amino acids.

There are many counts of this clonotype. This chain links TRBV10-3 with TRBJ1-2; TRBD1 aligns across 8 bases. This CDR3 region has 18 residues. Germline V gene data show CDR1 as ENHRY and CDR2 as SYGVKD. V dropped 3 bases and J dropped 2; count of bases not matched to a gene: 14. The CDR3 DNA follows: TGTGCCATCAGTGATCCTCTTAGACAGGGGATACCGAACTATGGCTACACCTTC. Amino acids: CAISDPLRQGIPNYGYTF.

This clonotype was counted only a few times. V usage is TRBV7-6 and J usage is TRBJ1-5; no firm D call. The V end lost 3 bases, the J end lost 3 bases, and 12 bases lay between the germline ends. This CDR3 spans 15 amino acids. Germline V gene sequence: CDR1 SGHVS, CDR2 FNYEAQ. Written as DNA, the CDR3 is TGTGCCAGCAGCTTGAATGAACAGTTCAATCAGCCCCAGCATTTT. It yields the protein CASSLNEQFNQPQHF.

This clonotype was recorded at least ten times. V and J are TRBV20-1 and TRBJ2-5; 9 bases match TRBD2. From germline, CDR1 is DFQATT and CDR2 SNEGSKA (reference sequence). Unmatched junction bases numbered 4, after V lost 4 bases and J lost 4 bases. This CDR3 is 13 amino acids long. The DNA for the CDR3 is TGCAGTGCTAAGCGGGGGGAGGCAGAGACCCAGTACTTC. Protein: CSAKRGEAETQYF.

This clonotype showed up just a few times. The CDR3 protein is CASSLYAGGRNEQFF. DNA for the CDR3: TGTGCCAGCAGCTTATATGCGGGAGGGCGGAATGAGCAGTTCTTC. This chain connects TRBV7-2 to TRBJ2-1; 9 bases map to TRBD2. This CDR3 region has 15 residues. The trim removed 2 bases at V and 7 bases at J, leaving 6 bases unmatched. CDR1 is SGHTA and CDR2 is FQGNSA in the germline V gene.

The table lists this clonotype with many counts. The chain is built from TRBV6-2 or TRBV6-3 and TRBJ2-7; D gene unclear. The CDR3 contains 11 residues. V gave up 6 bases and J gave up 3 bases, with 6 bases separating them. Per germline, CDR1 MNHEY and CDR2 SVGEGT. CDR3 in DNA: TGTGCCAGCAGCCCCCTCTACGAGCAGTACTTC. Its protein is CASSPLYEQYF.